Sequencing of this TCR beta chain was carried out in a study of T cells in women clearing cervical HPV infection. Study-level background: Cases' blood sampling followed lesion detection by median roughly 150 days (90 to 200). Notes on the study in general: TRBV6-7 abundance was lower in cases than controls (approximately 0.1% versus 0.17%).

The CDR3 consists of 17 residues. Germline lookup yields CDR1 SNHLY and CDR2 FYNNEI. V shed 0 bases and J 4 bases; nucleotides not matched to a gene: 3. As concerns this clone: Its matching antigen is unknown. Sequencing ends 3 residues short of the CDR3 end; the germline J gene provides the rest.

The table came from immunoSEQ multiplex PCR; TCRdb's copy has only in-frame clones and leaves some out. This sample carries tens of thousands of clones, with about a sixth going to the ten biggest clones. This sequence joins TRBV2 and TRBJ2-2; 12 bases fit TRBD2. The sample taken for sequencing was blood buffy coat. This TCR came from a woman aged 18-69 years with a cervical HPV16 infection that either progressed to CIN3+ or cleared (not recorded which). CDR3 DNA, as far as it was read: TGTGCCAGCAGTGAAGCGCGACTAGCGGGGGCCACCGGGGAG. Its protein product is CASSEARLAGATGE. The whole CDR3 sequence is CASSEARLAGATGELFF. The full variable domain, in which reference TRBV2 and TRBJ2-2 provide the parts outside the CDR3, is EPEVTQTPSHQVTQMGQEVILRCVPISNHLYFYWYRQILGQKVEFLVSFYNNEISEKSEIFDDQFSVERPDGSNFTLKIRSTKLEDSAMYFCASSEARLAGATGELFFGEGSRLTVL.